The next 32 T cell receptor beta chains were all read from a single sample in a study of PD-L1 blockade in urothelial cancer. Stated time point: peripheral blood 6 weeks after treatment start. Profiled with immunoSEQ multiplex PCR; TCRdb holds only in-frame clones, not every one. The sample lists 25,000 to 35,000 clones; roughly 80% were seen once. The sequences come from PBMCs, collected around atezolizumab (anti-PD-L1) treatment. These receptor sequences come from an older man with urothelial cancer.

This chain uses TRBV6-1 with TRBJ2-5, with 9 bases matching TRBD1. Germline V gene sequence: CDR1 MNHNS, CDR2 SASEGT. This CDR3 region has 15 residues. With 7 bases clipped from V and 2 bases from J, the junction kept 8 bases outside the gene matches. The CDR3 DNA is TGTGCCAGCATTATAGGGACAGGGTCTCAAGAGACCCAGTACTTC. This codes for CASIIGTGSQETQYF.

The J gene is TRBJ1-3, the V gene TRBV7-2; 8 bases are shared with TRBD1. This CDR3 region has 15 residues. Germline assignment: CDR1 SGHTA and CDR2 FQGNSA. V was clipped by 4 bases and J by 4 bases; unmatched bases: 6. The CDR3 loop is CASSSAGTGGNTIYF. The DNA for the CDR3 is TGTGCCAGCAGCTCGGCCGGGACAGGAGGAAACACCATATATTTT.

The chain joins TRBV19 to TRBJ2-5; TRBD1 aligns across 9 bases. This CDR3 is built from 15 residues. V was clipped by 5 bases and J by 4 bases; unmatched bases: 8. Looked up from germline, CDR1 is LNHDA and CDR2 is SQIVND (reference sequence). The CDR3 DNA reads TGTGCCAGTAGTGTGGGACAGGGAATTGGAGAGACCCAGTACTTC. Encoded protein: CASSVGQGIGETQYF.

The chain combines TRBV25-1 with TRBJ1-6, with 9 bases fitting TRBD1. Germline V CDR1 and CDR2: MGHDK, SYGVNS. V lost 6 bases to trimming and J lost 4 bases; unmatched junction nucleotides: 1. This CDR3 spans 14 amino acids. Here the CDR3 reads CASRGQGYNSPLHF. The CDR3 bases are TGTGCCAGCAGGGGACAGGGTTATAATTCACCCCTCCACTTT.

The rearrangement uses TRBV7-9 and TRBJ2-5, with TRBD2 as a possible D gene (5 bases). V gave up 5 bases and J gave up 5 bases, with 6 bases separating them. Germline CDR1 is SEHNR and CDR2 is FQNEAQ (reference sequence). The CDR3 runs to 11 residues. The CDR3 loop is CASSRGETQYF. CDR3 nucleotide sequence: TGTGCCAGCAGCCGAGGGGAGACCCAGTACTTC.

The chain joins TRBV7-8 to TRBJ1-2, with 7 bases identical to TRBD1. The V gene end was trimmed by 1 base and the J gene end by 5 bases; junction bases not matched to a gene: 4. Germline CDR1 and CDR2: SGHVS and FQNEAQ. CDR3 length equals 14 residues. This chain's CDR3 is CASSLGQGEYGYTF. In DNA form, the CDR3 reads TGTGCCAGCAGCTTAGGGCAGGGGGAATATGGCTACACCTTC.

The CDR3 protein is CASSLDRRKQETQYF. CDR3 DNA: TGTGCCAGCAGCTTAGATCGGCGGAAGCAAGAGACCCAGTACTTC. The rearrangement joins TRBV7-8 to TRBJ2-5; D is uncertain. This CDR3 is 15 amino acids long. V lost 1 base to trimming and J lost 2 bases, with 11 bases between them. CDR1 SGHVS and CDR2 FQNEAQ come from the germline V gene.

This chain links TRBV6-5 with TRBJ1-5; 9 bases are a match to TRBD1. CDR1 MNHEY and CDR2 SVGAGI come from the germline V gene. This CDR3 comprises 15 residues. V was pared by 6 bases and J by 5 bases, with 8 bases of the junction left unmatched. The CDR3 nucleotides read TGTGCCAGCAGGGCTCCGGGACAGGGTGATCAGCCCCAGCATTTT. It yields the protein CASRAPGQGDQPQHF.

The V gene is TRBV7-9, the J gene TRBJ2-7; tentatively, D is TRBD1 (5 bases). V lost 1 base and J 3 bases, leaving 7 bases between the germline ends. The CDR3 length is 13 residues. Germline CDR1 and CDR2: SEHNR and FQNEAQ (reference sequence). In DNA, the CDR3 is TGTGCCAGCAGCTTAGGACAGCTCTACGAGCAGTACTTC. Residues: CASSLGQLYEQYF.

The chain links TRBV7-3 to TRBJ2-2; 12 bases match TRBD2. In germline, CDR1 is SGHTA, CDR2 FQGTGA. J gave up 0 bases and V 5 bases, and 1 base lay outside the gene matches. This CDR3 is 16 amino acids long. CDR3 in amino acids: CASSGLAGTNTGELFF. As DNA, the CDR3 is TGTGCCAGCAGCGGACTAGCGGGAACGAACACCGGGGAGCTGTTTTTT.

The sample holds a few counts of this clone. V gene TRBV27 combines with J gene TRBJ1-5; D may be TRBD1 (5 bases). In germline, CDR1 is MNHEY, CDR2 SMNVEV (reference sequence). There are 13 residues in the CDR3. Between the trimmed V and J ends, which lost 3 bases and 5 bases, there was a span of 8 bases. The CDR3 nucleotides read TGTGCCAGCAGTTTCAGGGAGGATCAGCCCCAGCATTTT. It is translated as CASSFREDQPQHF.

CDR3 protein: CASSRTGERNSPLHF. The CDR3 DNA reads as TGCGCCAGCTCAAGGACAGGCGAAAGAAATTCACCCCTCCACTTT. The rearrangement joins TRBV5-1 to TRBJ1-6, with 7 positions matching TRBD1. V gave up 7 bases and J gave up 7 bases; unmatched junction bases: 11. The germline V gene has CDR1 SGHRS and CDR2 YFSETQ. This CDR3 has 15 residues.

In DNA, the CDR3 is TGTGCCAGCAGTGAATCAGGGATTACCTACAATGAGCAGTTCTTC. Translation gives CASSESGITYNEQFF. V usage is TRBV25-1 and J usage is TRBJ2-1; the D gene is possibly TRBD1 (5 bases). This CDR3 has 15 residues. Deletions cut 1 base from V and 2 bases from J, with 9 bases between. Germline V gives CDR1 MGHDK, CDR2 SYGVNS.

V gene TRBV5-6 combines with J gene TRBJ2-7; TRBD2 matches at 9 bases. CDR1 and CDR2 from the germline V gene are SGHDT and YYEEEE. J gave up 5 bases and V 4 bases, and 4 bases lay outside the gene matches. The length of the CDR3 is 13 residues. This CDR3 is CASSPGLANEQYF. CDR3 DNA: TGTGCCAGCAGCCCGGGACTAGCCAACGAGCAGTACTTC.

The V call is TRBV5-4, the J call TRBJ1-2, with a possible D match to TRBD1 (5 bases). The V end lost 3 bases, the J end lost 2 bases, and 11 bases lay between the germline ends. CDR1 and CDR2 (germline): SGHNT, YYREEE (reference sequence). This CDR3 has 14 amino acids. CDR3: CASSSGGGNYGYTF. The CDR3 nucleotides read TGTGCCAGCAGCTCTGGGGGGGGAAACTATGGCTACACCTTC.

This rearrangement joins TRBV5-5 to TRBJ1-1; tentative D call: TRBD1 (5 bases). Germline CDR1 SGHKS, CDR2 YYEKEE (reference sequence). The CDR3 spans 16 residues. The V and J ends lost 0 bases and 2 bases respectively, with 14 bases between them. CDR3 loop: CASSLERTRTNTEAFF. The CDR3 region has the DNA TGTGCCAGCAGCTTGGAAAGGACAAGAACTAACACTGAAGCTTTCTTT.

The chain employs TRBV18 and TRBJ1-6; D gene uncertain. Germline assignment: CDR1 KGHSH and CDR2 LQKENI. The CDR3 loop spans 14 amino acids. Trimming removed 8 bases from V and 5 bases from J, with 13 bases in between. CDR3 loop: CASAYLGDNSPLHF. CDR3 nucleotide sequence: TGTGCCAGCGCATACCTAGGCGATAATTCACCCCTCCACTTT.

The gene calls are TRBV7-3 and TRBJ2-1; unclear D gene. CDR1 SGHTA and CDR2 FQGTGA come from the germline V gene. The V end lost 5 bases, the J end lost 9 bases, and 14 bases lay between the germline ends. The CDR3 runs to 13 residues. The CDR3 sequence is CASSPPRSSEQFF. The CDR3 DNA reads as TGTGCCAGCAGCCCCCCTAGGTCATCTGAGCAGTTCTTC.

This clone was seen a single time. The chain is built from TRBV14 and TRBJ2-7, with D hard to call. V dropped 4 bases and J dropped 8 bases, with 9 bases sitting between them. The germline CDR1 and CDR2 sequences are SGHDN and FVKESK. This CDR3 contains 11 residues. The CDR3 nucleotides read TGTGCCAGCAGCCCCGGCGGAAAGCAGTACTTC. This translates into CASSPGGKQYF.

The chain recombines TRBV27 with TRBJ2-7; 9 bases map to TRBD1. The CDR3 has 14 amino acids. V gave up 4 bases and J gave up 2 bases; unmatched junction bases: 3. Per the germline V gene, CDR1 is MNHEY and CDR2 is SMNVEV (reference sequence). CDR3 coding DNA: TGTGCCAGCAGTTCCCGGGACAGGGCCTACGAGCAGTACTTC. Encoded protein: CASSSRDRAYEQYF.

V gene TRBV7-2 combines with J gene TRBJ1-5, with 9 bases that match TRBD1. Losses at the gene ends were 3 bases for V and 0 bases for J; bases not matched to a gene: 0. Germline V lookup: CDR1 SGHTA, CDR2 FQGNSA. The CDR3 loop spans 15 amino acids. CDR3 in DNA: TGTGCCAGCAGCTTGACAGGGGGTAGCAATCAGCCCCAGCATTTT. Its protein product is CASSLTGGSNQPQHF.

The chain has TRBV19 and TRBJ2-7; 10 bases line up with TRBD1. The length of the CDR3 is 16 residues. Germline CDR1 LNHDA, CDR2 SQIVND (reference sequence). The V and J ends lost 4 bases and 4 bases, in that order; junction bases with no gene match: 10. CDR3 bases: TGTGCCAGTAGTAACGAGCCGGGACAGGGGTTTTACGAGCAGTACTTC. Protein product: CASSNEPGQGFYEQYF.

The chain is built from TRBV10-3 and TRBJ2-7, with D tentatively TRBD2 (6 bases). This CDR3 comprises 12 residues. V was clipped by 0 bases and J by 6 bases, with 6 bases between them. Germline V gives CDR1 ENHRY, CDR2 SYGVKD. The CDR3 bases are TGTGCCATCAGTGAGTCGGGGGGCGAGCAGTACTTC. Its translation is CAISESGGEQYF.

This chain joins TRBV5-1 and TRBJ2-7; 11 nucleotides line up with TRBD2. Looked up from germline, CDR1 is SGHRS and CDR2 is YFSETQ. This CDR3 comprises 15 residues. Trimming cost V 1 base and J 4 bases; bases outside gene matches: 4. As DNA, the CDR3 is TGCGCCAGCAGCTTGTCTCCTAGCGGGAGGTACGAGCAGTACTTC. Translated: CASSLSPSGRYEQYF.

This clone was seen a few times. This chain uses TRBV6-1 with TRBJ2-4; TRBD2 aligns across 9 bases. CDR1 is MNHNS, CDR2 SASEGT, per germline. The junction had 3 bases not matched to a gene; V was cut back by 8 bases and J by 4 bases. The CDR3 contains 13 residues. The CDR3 is CASLAGGKNIQYF. The DNA of the CDR3 is TGTGCCAGCCTTGCGGGAGGGAAAAACATTCAGTACTTC.

The rearrangement links TRBV10-3 to TRBJ2-1, with 7 bases fitting TRBD2. Germline CDR1 ENHRY, CDR2 SYGVKD. The CDR3 contains 13 residues. Trimming removed 8 bases from V and 6 bases from J; junction bases left unmatched: 7. DNA for the CDR3: TGTGCCATCGCGGCTAGCGGAACCAATGAGCAGTTCTTC. It yields the protein CAIAASGTNEQFF.

Here the CDR3 DNA reads TGCAGCGTGCGGACAGGGTGGGATACGCAGTATTTT. Amino acids: CSVRTGWDTQYF. The gene calls are TRBV29-1 and TRBJ2-3; 8 positions match TRBD1. This CDR3 spans 12 amino acids. Germline-derived CDR1 and CDR2 are SQVTM and ANQGSEA. J lost 6 bases, V lost 6 bases, and 5 bases had no gene match.

The CDR3 DNA reads TGTGCCAGCAGCAGACAGGACGCGAACACCGGGGAGCTGTTTTTT. Protein: CASSRQDANTGELFF. The chain employs TRBV11-2 and TRBJ2-2; possible D gene TRBD1, 6 bases. The CDR3 consists of 15 residues. V lost 5 bases to trimming and J lost 0 bases, with 10 bases between them. Germline V gene lookup returns CDR1 SGHAT and CDR2 FQNNGV.

V is TRBV19 and J is TRBJ1-1; a weak D match, TRBD1 (5 bases). CDR3 length equals 11 residues. The germline V gene has CDR1 LNHDA and CDR2 SQIVND (reference sequence). V was pared by 8 bases and J by 4 bases, with 8 bases between. The CDR3 sequence is CASRRVTEAFF. CDR3 coding DNA: TGTGCCAGTCGCAGGGTCACTGAAGCTTTCTTT.

This clone was recorded once. The chain recombines TRBV14 with TRBJ2-1; possibly TRBD2 for D (6 bases). This CDR3 is 17 amino acids long. The V and J ends lost 3 bases and 6 bases respectively, with 21 bases between them. CDR1 and CDR2 from the germline V gene are SGHDN and FVKESK. The CDR3 DNA reads TGTGCCAGCAGCCACCGTCTGGGAGCGGGCCCCCGCAATGAGCAGTTCTTC. It specifies CASSHRLGAGPRNEQFF. The whole variable domain, remainder taken from reference TRBV14 and TRBJ2-1, is EAGVTQFPSHSVIEKGQTVTLRCDPISGHDNLYWYRRVMGKEIKFLLHFVKESKQDESGMPNNRFLAERTGGTYSTLKVQPAELEDSGVYFCASSHRLGAGPRNEQFFGPGTRLTVL.

The chain has TRBV7-9 and TRBJ1-2; D remains unclear. The V gene's germline CDR1 is SEHNR and CDR2 FQNEAQ (reference sequence). Trimming took 1 base from V and 4 from J, leaving 7 bases between them. This CDR3 comprises 13 residues. In nucleotides, the CDR3 is TGTGCCAGCAGCTTAGGAAGCTCCTATGGCTACACCTTC. Its protein product is CASSLGSSYGYTF.

The chain has TRBV27 and TRBJ1-3; D is possibly TRBD1 (5 bases). V lost 6 bases, J lost 0 bases, and 6 bases lay in between. CDR3 length: 13 amino acids. The germline gives CDR1 MNHEY, CDR2 SMNVEV (reference sequence). The CDR3 sequence: CASRDSSGNTIYF. Written as DNA, the CDR3 is TGTGCCAGCAGAGACAGCTCTGGAAACACCATATATTTT.